A selection of T cell receptor beta chains follows, all from one sample in a study of CD8 T cells in ankylosing spondylitis. From the 5' RACE reads, TCRdb called clonotypes with MiXCR, one entry per CDR3 protein. Here the sample spans 200,000 to 300,000 distinct CDR3 sequences, roughly a tenth being singletons. The sequenced sample was blood, either unsorted or a sorted T cell fraction (not recorded which). The receptors derive from a male donor with ankylosing spondylitis or in good health (not recorded which). CDR3s include the opening cysteine and the closing phenylalanine or tryptophan. The order of the fields is clone size, J gene, D gene, V gene, CDR3 DNA, CDR3 protein. D genes are given only for firm matches. Clone size, where shown, is once, few, many, or a class for clones that have expanded.

clone size: many; J gene: TRBJ2-7; D gene: NA; V gene: TRBV29-1; CDR3 DNA: TGCAGCGTGACCAGGGACGGCTACGAGCAGTACTTC; CDR3 protein: CSVTRDGYEQYF
clone size: many; J gene: TRBJ1-5; D gene: NA; V gene: TRBV15; CDR3 DNA: TGTGCCACCAGCAGGGGCCAGGGGTCTGGGACTAGCAATCAGCCCCAGCATTTT; CDR3 protein: CATSRGQGSGTSNQPQHF
clone size: many; J gene: TRBJ2-2; D gene: NA; V gene: TRBV18; CDR3 DNA: TGTGCCAGCTCACCCTACCGGAACACCGGGGAGCTGTTTTTT; CDR3 protein: CASSPYRNTGELFF
clone size: many; J gene: TRBJ2-5; D gene: NA; V gene: TRBV27; CDR3 DNA: TGTGCCAGCAGTCCCGAGGGAGAGACCCAGTACTTC; CDR3 protein: CASSPEGETQYF
clone size: few; J gene: TRBJ2-7; D gene: NA; V gene: TRBV10-2; CDR3 DNA: TGCGCCAGCAGCCCCCGACCGTGGGGGGAGCAGTACTTC; CDR3 protein: CASSPRPWGEQYF
clone size: NA; J gene: TRBJ2-3; D gene: NA; V gene: TRBV29-1; CDR3 DNA: TGCAGCGTTGTCGAGGGCACAGATACGCAGTATTTT; CDR3 protein: CSVVEGTDTQYF
clone size: many; J gene: TRBJ2-5; D gene: NA; V gene: TRBV25-1; CDR3 DNA: TGTGCCAGCAGTGAATCGTCGGTCGGGGTCCAAGAGACCCAGTACTTC; CDR3 protein: CASSESSVGVQETQYF
clone size: NA; J gene: TRBJ1-1; D gene: NA; V gene: TRBV12-3/TRBV12-4; CDR3 DNA: TGTGCCAGCAGACGCGGACAGTCTGAAGCTTTCTTT; CDR3 protein: CASRRGQSEAFF
clone size: many; J gene: TRBJ2-1; D gene: TRBD2; V gene: TRBV20-1; CDR3 DNA: TGCAGTGCTGCCCTAGCGGGGTTAAATGAGCAGTTCTTC; CDR3 protein: CSAALAGLNEQFF
clone size: many; J gene: TRBJ2-2; D gene: NA; V gene: TRBV4-1; CDR3 DNA: TGCGCCAGCAGCCAAGATCTGGACTTCACCGGGGAGCTGTTTTTT; CDR3 protein: CASSQDLDFTGELFF
clone size: many; J gene: TRBJ2-7; D gene: NA; V gene: TRBV11-3; CDR3 DNA: TGTGCCAGCAGCTTAAGCGACTCCTACGAGCAGTACTTC; CDR3 protein: CASSLSDSYEQYF
clone size: many; J gene: TRBJ1-3; D gene: TRBD1; V gene: TRBV10-3; CDR3 DNA: TGTGCCATCATGAGGGGACAGATCAATAGAAACACCATATATTTT; CDR3 protein: CAIMRGQINRNTIYF
clone size: many; J gene: TRBJ1-2; D gene: TRBD1; V gene: TRBV12-3/TRBV12-4; CDR3 DNA: TGTGCCAGCAGTCTCGGACAGGGCTTCTATGGCTACACCTTC; CDR3 protein: CASSLGQGFYGYTF
clone size: many; J gene: TRBJ1-6; D gene: TRBD1; V gene: TRBV20-1; CDR3 DNA: TGCAGTGCAACCCTGACAGGGACCCCTGTCCACTTT; CDR3 protein: CSATLTGTPVHF
clone size: few; J gene: TRBJ2-3; D gene: NA; V gene: TRBV7-9; CDR3 DNA: TGTGCCAGCAGCTCCCTCTCGGGGCAGTCGGATACGCAGTATTTT; CDR3 protein: CASSSLSGQSDTQYF
clone size: NA; J gene: TRBJ1-1; D gene: NA; V gene: TRBV10-3; CDR3 DNA: TGTGCCATCACCGCTCTGGGGGACACTGAAGCTTTCTTT; CDR3 protein: CAITALGDTEAFF
clone size: many; J gene: TRBJ2-5; D gene: NA; V gene: TRBV10-3; CDR3 DNA: TGTGCCATCAGGGACTTCCAAGAGACCCAGTACTTC; CDR3 protein: CAIRDFQETQYF
clone size: many; J gene: TRBJ1-6; D gene: NA; V gene: TRBV30; CDR3 DNA: TGTGCCTGGAGCAAGGGACAAGATAATTCACCCCTCCACTTT; CDR3 protein: CAWSKGQDNSPLHF
clone size: NA; J gene: TRBJ2-3; D gene: TRBD2; V gene: TRBV4-2; CDR3 DNA: TGTGCCAGCAGCCCTAGGGCTAGCGGTTCCACAGATACGCAGTATTTT; CDR3 protein: CASSPRASGSTDTQYF
clone size: many; J gene: TRBJ1-1; D gene: NA; V gene: TRBV4-1; CDR3 DNA: TGCGCCAGCAGCCAAGATACGACAGGGAACACTGAAGCTTTCTTT; CDR3 protein: CASSQDTTGNTEAFF
clone size: many; J gene: TRBJ1-4; D gene: NA; V gene: TRBV6-1; CDR3 DNA: TGTGCCAGCATCCGTCCGGGACTCAAGGAGGAAAAACTGTTTTTT; CDR3 protein: CASIRPGLKEEKLFF
clone size: many; J gene: TRBJ1-2; D gene: NA; V gene: TRBV29-1; CDR3 DNA: TGCAGCGTTGAAGATTGGTTAGGCCCGGCGGTCGGCTATGGCTACACCTTC; CDR3 protein: CSVEDWLGPAVGYGYTF
clone size: many; J gene: TRBJ1-1; D gene: NA; V gene: TRBV29-1; CDR3 DNA: TGCAGCGTTTGGGGCACTGAAGCTTTCTTT; CDR3 protein: CSVWGTEAFF
clone size: few; J gene: TRBJ2-1; D gene: NA; V gene: TRBV7-3; CDR3 DNA: TGTGCCAGCAGCTTCACCAGGGACTTCGTCGATGAGCAGTTCTTC; CDR3 protein: CASSFTRDFVDEQFF
clone size: few; J gene: TRBJ2-3; D gene: NA; V gene: TRBV7-2; CDR3 DNA: TGTGCCAGCAGCTTAGCGAGGGGAGTCAGTCACACAGATACGCAGTATTTT; CDR3 protein: CASSLARGVSHTDTQYF
clone size: many; J gene: TRBJ2-7; D gene: TRBD1; V gene: TRBV6-5; CDR3 DNA: TGTGCCAGCAGTTACTCTGGTACGGGACAGGGGTCCCACGAGCAGTACTTC; CDR3 protein: CASSYSGTGQGSHEQYF
clone size: few; J gene: TRBJ2-1; D gene: TRBD2; V gene: TRBV7-8; CDR3 DNA: TGTGCCAGCAGCTTAGCCGGGGGCCTAGCGGGGGCGAATGAGCAGTTCTTC; CDR3 protein: CASSLAGGLAGANEQFF
clone size: many; J gene: TRBJ2-1; D gene: TRBD2; V gene: TRBV20-1; CDR3 DNA: TGCAGTGCTACCCCGATGATAGCGGGGGGTCTACAGGGTGAGCAGTTCTTC; CDR3 protein: CSATPMIAGGLQGEQFF
clone size: many; J gene: TRBJ2-3; D gene: TRBD2; V gene: TRBV12-3/TRBV12-4; CDR3 DNA: TGTGCCAGCAGCAAACATTTAACTAGCGGGAGTCGCACAGATACGCAGTATTTT; CDR3 protein: CASSKHLTSGSRTDTQYF
clone size: NA; J gene: TRBJ1-2; D gene: NA; V gene: TRBV30; CDR3 DNA: TGTGCCTGGAGAGAGGGTCCGGACCTACTCATATATGGCTACACCTTC; CDR3 protein: CAWREGPDLLIYGYTF
clone size: few; J gene: TRBJ2-1; D gene: TRBD2; V gene: TRBV18; CDR3 DNA: TGTGCCAGCTCACCACCTAGCGGGAGAGCAGCTGAGCAGTTCTTC; CDR3 protein: CASSPPSGRAAEQFF